These 9 T cell receptor beta chains share one sample of origin, sequenced in a study of shared clonotypes between healthy human individuals (TCRdb year 2020). Library creation used the immunoSEQ multiplex PCR assay. This is the immuneACCESS table as TCRdb keeps it, with only in-frame sequences that have V and J called. A part of the clones is gone; compared with another copy, unresolved V genes explain less than half, and the rest is unexplained. The sample data list 2 million to 2.5 million clones, and 95% of these were observed just once. The biggest ten clones account for more than 0.1% of the sample. The sequencing sample was made of naive CD4+ T cells sorted from blood. The cell subset or site label corresponds to: CD45RA+ positively selected. These receptors were taken from a man between 18 and 29 years old in good health.

In DNA, the CDR3 is TGCGCTCCACGGGATACCTCTATGGGTTTCAATGAGCAGTTCTTC. The encoded protein is CAPRDTSMGFNEQFF. V and J are TRBV4-1 and TRBJ2-1; D may be TRBD2 (5 bases). Germline CDR1 reads MGHRA; CDR2 reads YSYEKL. This CDR3 comprises 15 residues.

Worth noting for this clone: The sample contains more than one DNA sequence encoding this CDR3. This sequence joins TRBV27 and TRBJ2-2; D gene ambiguous. The V gene's germline CDR1 is MNHEY and CDR2 SMNVEV (reference sequence). V lost 6 bases to trimming and J lost 8 bases, with 7 bases between them. CDR3 size: 11 residues. The CDR3 here is CASSSLGELFF. DNA of the CDR3: TGTGCCAGCAGCTCCCTTGGGGAGCTGTTTTTT.

Comments on this clone: The same CDR3 also results from other DNA sequences found in this sample. The chain combines TRBV5-1 with TRBJ1-1, with D uncertain. The V end lost 0 bases, the J end lost 0 bases, and 6 bases lay between the germline ends. Germline CDR1 and CDR2: SGHRS and YFSETQ. CDR3 length: 14 residues. The CDR3 DNA reads as TGCGCCAGCAGCTTGGCCGGTATGAACACTGAAGCTTTCTTT. Protein product: CASSLAGMNTEAFF.

V and J are TRBV5-4 and TRBJ2-1; D not certain. CDR3 length equals 12 residues. The germline gives CDR1 SGHNT, CDR2 YYREEE (reference sequence). V was cut by 0 bases and J by 9 bases, with 7 bases left in between. CDR3 sequence reads: CASSLDASEQFF. The CDR3 nucleotides are TGTGCCAGCAGCTTGGATGCGAGTGAGCAGTTCTTC.

The chain links TRBV6-6 to TRBJ2-1; 10 nucleotides agree with TRBD2. Germline trimming cut 8 bases from V and 9 bases from J; bases unmatched to any gene: 7. This CDR3 region has 13 residues. CDR1 is MNHNY, CDR2 SVGAGI, per germline (reference sequence). The chain's CDR3 is CASRVLAGAEQFF. CDR3 nucleotides: TGTGCCAGCCGGGTGCTAGCGGGGGCTGAGCAGTTCTTC.

The V call is TRBV30, the J call TRBJ1-2, with D uncertain. Germline V gene sequence: CDR1 GTSNPN, CDR2 SVGIG (reference sequence). The V end lost 3 bases, the J end lost 5 bases, and 13 bases lay between the germline ends. The CDR3 length is 13 residues. The CDR3: CAWRTVAGYGYTF. CDR3 nucleotide sequence: TGTGCCTGGAGGACCGTGGCAGGATATGGCTACACCTTC.

This chain joins TRBV10-1 and TRBJ2-1, with 8 bases matching TRBD2. The CDR3 contains 14 residues. Germline CDR1 reads WNHNN; CDR2 reads SYGVQD (reference sequence). Trimming removed 7 bases from V and 7 bases from J; junction bases left unmatched: 9. The CDR3 reads CASTAGGVGNEQFF. The CDR3 DNA follows: TGCGCCAGCACGGCGGGAGGAGTAGGGAATGAGCAGTTCTTC.

The chain is built from TRBV30 and TRBJ2-7; perhaps D is TRBD1 or TRBD2 (5 bases each). Trimming removed 2 bases at V and 12 bases at J, with 17 bases between. The CDR3 contains 12 residues. The germline CDR1 and CDR2 sequences are GTSNPN and SVGIG (reference sequence). The CDR3 sequence is CAWSPGDVGSYF. The CDR3 DNA is TGTGCCTGGAGTCCCGGGGACGTTGGGTCGTACTTC.

The chain uses TRBV5-1 and TRBJ1-2; possibly TRBD1 for D (5 bases). This CDR3 is built from 16 residues. Trimming removed 0 bases from V and 3 bases from J, with 15 bases in between. CDR1 SGHRS and CDR2 YFSETQ come from the germline V gene. The chain's CDR3 is CASSLAKGDGDYGYTF. For the CDR3, the DNA is TGCGCCAGCAGCTTGGCCAAAGGGGATGGCGACTATGGCTACACCTTC.